The next 4 T cell receptor beta chains were all read from a single sample in a study of PD-1 blockade in mismatch repair-deficient tumors. Generated by immunoSEQ multiplex PCR, the TCRdb table keeps only in-frame clones and is missing some. The repertoire holds roughly 16,000 clones, around 82% seen once, with 3% to 4% in the top ten. The material sequenced was PBMCs, taken 4 weeks after starting pembrolizumab. The receptors were sampled from an adult with mismatch repair-deficient cancer.

The gene calls are TRBV27 and TRBJ2-1; 7 bases are shared with TRBD2. Germline values: CDR1 MNHEY, CDR2 SMNVEV (reference sequence). The trim removed 5 bases at V and 10 bases at J, leaving 8 bases unmatched. The CDR3 length is 13 residues. As DNA, the CDR3 is TGTGCCAGCAGTCCCCCGGGACTACCGGAGCAGTTCTTC. This translates into CASSPPGLPEQFF.

This clone was observed a few times. Germline and junction disagree at one end, which may indicate a read error. The V call is TRBV7-7, the J call TRBJ2-7; D is possibly TRBD1 (5 bases). Germline V gene sequence: CDR1 SSHAT, CDR2 FNYEAQ (reference sequence). CDR3 length: 13 amino acids. CDR3 residues: CASSLGGWTKQYF. The CDR3 DNA reads TGTGCTAGCAGCTTAGGTGGGTGGACAAAGCAGTACTTC.

The chain employs TRBV19 and TRBJ2-5; 8 positions match TRBD1. CDR1 is LNHDA and CDR2 is SQIVND in the germline V gene (reference sequence). This CDR3 region has 13 residues. V dropped 3 bases and J dropped 4; count of bases not matched to a gene: 1. For the CDR3, the DNA is TGTGCCAGTAGTATGCAGGGGGCAGAGACCCAGTACTTC. It is translated as CASSMQGAETQYF.

J is TRBJ1-3 and V is TRBV29-1; D is ambiguous. The length of the CDR3 is 13 residues. V lost 1 base to trimming and J lost 3 bases, with 7 bases between them. Germline values: CDR1 SQVTM, CDR2 ANQGSEA. The CDR3 nucleotides read TGCAGCGTTGAAGTTGAGATTGGAAACACCATATATTTT. As protein: CSVEVEIGNTIYF. Combining the CDR3 with reference TRBV29-1 and TRBJ1-3 gives the whole variable domain SAVISQKPSRDICQRGTSLTIQCQVDSQVTMMFWYRQQPGQSLTLIATANQGSEATYESGFVIDKFPISRPNLTFSTLTVSNMSPEDSSIYLCSVEVEIGNTIYFGEGSWLTVV.